This TCR beta chain was recovered during a study of T cell changes during pregnancy in multiple sclerosis. This CDR3 contains 13 residues. The ends were cut back, 2 bases at V and 7 bases at J, with 11 bases in the middle. Per the germline V gene, CDR1 is SEHNR and CDR2 is FQNEAQ (reference sequence). This table comes from immunoSEQ multiplex PCR, and its TCRdb copy is limited to in-frame clones, with some not included. The sample carries roughly 110,000 clones, about 89% recorded once. The specimen comprised peripheral blood, sampled before pregnancy. This clonotype originated in a female donor with multiple sclerosis, enrolled in a pregnancy study. The chain is built from TRBV7-9 and TRBJ1-1, with D possibly matching TRBD1 (5 bases). CDR3 region: CASSLQQVFEAFF. The CDR3 DNA sequence: TGTGCCAGCAGCTTACAACAGGTTTTTGAAGCTTTCTTT.